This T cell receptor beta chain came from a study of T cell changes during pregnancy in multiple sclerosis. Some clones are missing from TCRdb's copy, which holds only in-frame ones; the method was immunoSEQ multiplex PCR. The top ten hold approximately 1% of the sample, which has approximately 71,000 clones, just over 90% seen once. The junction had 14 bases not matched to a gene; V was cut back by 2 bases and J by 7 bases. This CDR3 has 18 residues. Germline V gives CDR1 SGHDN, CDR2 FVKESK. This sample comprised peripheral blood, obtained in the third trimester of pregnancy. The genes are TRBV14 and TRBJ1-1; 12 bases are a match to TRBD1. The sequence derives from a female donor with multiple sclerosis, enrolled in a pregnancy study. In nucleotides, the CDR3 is TGTGCCAGCAGCCAATTTAAGGGGACAGGGGGCAACGTCGTTGAAGCTTTCTTT. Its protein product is CASSQFKGTGGNVVEAFF.